Shown below are 2 T cell receptor beta chains from a single sample sequenced in a study of cytomegalovirus exposure and HLA in healthy donors. The primer mix had 60 Vbeta and 13 Jbeta primers. Sequenced by immunoSEQ multiplex PCR; TCRdb stores in-frame clones only, minus some. Among roughly 80,000 clones listed, around 70% were seen once. The sample was PBMCs. The receptors come from a woman between 35 and 50 years old in good health and CMV-seropositive.

This rearrangement joins TRBV7-9 to TRBJ2-1, with 9 bases that match TRBD2. The germline CDR1 and CDR2 sequences are SEHNR and FQNEAQ (reference sequence). V lost 3 bases to trimming and J lost 12 bases; unmatched junction nucleotides: 3. This CDR3 has 12 residues. CDR3 residues: CASSFPGLAQFF. CDR3 nucleotides: TGTGCCAGCAGCTTCCCGGGACTAGCGCAGTTCTTC.

The chain combines TRBV12-5 with TRBJ2-5, with D maybe TRBD2 (5 bases). This CDR3 is 13 amino acids long. Germline-derived CDR1 and CDR2 are LGHNT and FRNRAP. V lost 5 bases to trimming and J lost 4 bases, with 11 bases between them. The CDR3 spells CASGPGMGETQYF. The CDR3 region has the DNA TGTGCTAGTGGTCCCGGGATGGGAGAGACCCAGTACTTC.